Reported below is one T cell receptor beta chain. The data derive from a study of blood T cell repertoires in COVID-19. About the study: The analysed material was cDNA or gDNA that came from T cells, B-cell-depleted T cells, or PBMCs.

In the original workflow: Nucleated cell counts were estimated from reference gene primer amplification. The table came from immunoSEQ multiplex PCR; TCRdb's copy has only in-frame clones and leaves some out. D and trimming come from the DNA, and the V and J calls and clone size come from that table. The data contain 120,000 or so clones, around 74% of them singletons. CDR1 and CDR2 (germline): DFQATT, SNEGSKA (reference sequence). V lost 3 bases, J lost 6 bases, and 15 bases stayed unmatched. This CDR3 comprises 16 residues. J is TRBJ2-7 and V is TRBV20-1, with TRBD1 matching 9 bases. This receptor was taken from a man in his fifties or sixties with acute or convalescent COVID-19. Sequenced material: peripheral blood. The CDR3: CSASRNRDRVISEQYF. The CDR3 DNA is TGCAGTGCTAGTCGGAACCGGGACAGGGTAATAAGCGAGCAGTACTTC.